The entry below gives a single TCR beta chain sequence along with its context. The CDR3 runs to 15 residues. Trimming removed 8 bases from V and 5 bases from J, with 18 bases in between. Germline V lookup: CDR1 KGHSH, CDR2 LQKENI. The sample is drawn from a study of T cell changes during pregnancy in multiple sclerosis. Profiled with immunoSEQ multiplex PCR; TCRdb holds only in-frame clones, not every one. The sample includes some 100,000 clones, more than 80% seen only once; the top ten take around 1.2%. The chain combines TRBV18 with TRBJ2-2, with D possibly being TRBD1 (5 bases). This sequence originates from a female donor with multiple sclerosis, enrolled in a pregnancy study. The specimen was peripheral blood, collected in the second trimester of pregnancy. CDR3 sequence reads: CASARKQGTTGELFF. CDR3 nucleotides: TGTGCCAGCGCACGCAAGCAGGGAACAACCGGGGAGCTGTTTTTT.